This TCR beta chain was documented in a study of shared clonotypes between healthy human individuals. Note on this clone: The sample carries other DNA sequences with the same CDR3.

Tens of thousands of T cell genomes (approximately 0.2 ug DNA) went into each sorted-subset replicate. The data were produced by immunoSEQ multiplex PCR, yet TCRdb's version contains in-frame clones alone and is incomplete. The sample holds about 1.1 million clones, roughly 74% seen once. This CDR3 contains 13 residues. In germline, CDR1 is GTSNPN, CDR2 SVGIG (reference sequence). V gave up 2 bases and J gave up 4 bases; unmatched junction bases: 4. This TCR was recovered from a man between 18 and 35 years old in good health. Some clones in this sample may be carry-over from other donors' samples. This rearrangement joins TRBV30 to TRBJ1-1, with TRBD1 matching over 7 bases. Sequencing was done on a sample of memory CD4+ T cells from PBMCs. Regarding subset: CD45RA-negative fraction. The DNA for the CDR3 is TGTGCCTGGAGTCGACAGGGAGGCACTGAAGCTTTCTTT. Translation: CAWSRQGGTEAFF.